This T cell receptor beta chain was sequenced for a study of blood T cell repertoires in COVID-19. Whole-study context: Researchers got acute and convalescent COVID-19 samples from the United States, Italy and Spain. T cells, B-cell-depleted T cells, or PBMCs provided the cDNA or gDNA that served as material.

Original data processing: Researchers report that nucleated cell counts were estimated from reference gene primer amplification. The assay was immunoSEQ multiplex PCR, and TCRdb's table has in-frame clones only and misses some. V, J and clone size reflect that table, while D and trimming were determined from the DNA. Seen here are under 150,000 clones, about nine tenths observed once, and the top ten hold about 10%. The clonotype was recovered from a man in his fifties or sixties with active or convalescent COVID-19. Specimen: peripheral blood.

The DNA for the CDR3 is TGTGCCAGTAGTATAGGACGCCTAGCCGAGCAGTACTTC. Amino acids: CASSIGRLAEQYF. The chain links TRBV19 to TRBJ2-7; TRBD2 might be the D (5 bases). The V and J ends lost 1 base and 6 bases respectively, with 10 bases between them. The CDR3 totals 13 residues. The germline V gene encodes CDR1 LNHDA and CDR2 SQIVND (reference sequence).